This entry features one T cell receptor (beta chain) sequence. This specimen belongs to a study of shared clonotypes between healthy human individuals. Profiled with immunoSEQ multiplex PCR; TCRdb holds only in-frame clones, not every one. The data hold more than 2 million clones, with almost 96% observed a single time. Only Caucasian adults living in Nashville, Tennessee served as donors. This TCR was recovered from a man aged 18 to 29 in good health. The sequenced sample consisted of naive CD4+ T cells sorted from blood. The sample's subset: CD45RA+ positively selected.

CDR3 DNA sequence: TGTGCCAGCAGCTTAGACCGAGGAGGGGGGGAGACCCAGTACTTC. It is translated as CASSLDRGGGETQYF. J is TRBJ2-5 and V is TRBV7-2; D possibly matches TRBD1 or TRBD2 (6 bases each). In germline, CDR1 is SGHTA, CDR2 FQGNSA. The CDR3 has 15 amino acids. The V end was cut by 1 base, the J end by 5 bases, with 14 bases between.